Described below is a single T cell receptor beta chain sequence and its context. Its antigen remains unknown. This CDR3 has 11 residues. Germline CDR1 reads DFQATT; CDR2 reads SNEGSKA (reference sequence). Deletions cut 4 bases from V and 14 bases from J, with 12 bases between. Clones were read by immunoSEQ multiplex PCR, and TCRdb kept only the in-frame ones, dropping some. The data hold 3,200 or so clones, with roughly 92% observed a single time. The sample is drawn from a study of regulatory and conventional T cells in RAG deficiency. Findings of the study overall: Compared with controls, unique Treg TCR beta sequences dropped roughly 100-fold in Omenn syndrome and CID/AS. Patient subsets had shorter CDR3s; Omenn Treg-Tconv overlap exceeded 80%.

Genomic DNA came from blood regulatory T cells gated CD4+ CD25-high CD127-low. The same specimen was also included in a second study, on regulatory T cells. Per that paper: Primers: 52 TRBV forward and 13 TRBJ reverse.

Sequenced sample: CD4+ Tregs sorted from blood. The sequence was collected from a human donor in good health. The chain is built from TRBV20-1 and TRBJ1-6; TRBD1 is a possible D gene (6 bases). CDR3 sequence reads: CSAKGGDTLHF. In DNA form, the CDR3 reads TGCAGTGCTAAGGGGGGTGATACCCTCCACTTT.